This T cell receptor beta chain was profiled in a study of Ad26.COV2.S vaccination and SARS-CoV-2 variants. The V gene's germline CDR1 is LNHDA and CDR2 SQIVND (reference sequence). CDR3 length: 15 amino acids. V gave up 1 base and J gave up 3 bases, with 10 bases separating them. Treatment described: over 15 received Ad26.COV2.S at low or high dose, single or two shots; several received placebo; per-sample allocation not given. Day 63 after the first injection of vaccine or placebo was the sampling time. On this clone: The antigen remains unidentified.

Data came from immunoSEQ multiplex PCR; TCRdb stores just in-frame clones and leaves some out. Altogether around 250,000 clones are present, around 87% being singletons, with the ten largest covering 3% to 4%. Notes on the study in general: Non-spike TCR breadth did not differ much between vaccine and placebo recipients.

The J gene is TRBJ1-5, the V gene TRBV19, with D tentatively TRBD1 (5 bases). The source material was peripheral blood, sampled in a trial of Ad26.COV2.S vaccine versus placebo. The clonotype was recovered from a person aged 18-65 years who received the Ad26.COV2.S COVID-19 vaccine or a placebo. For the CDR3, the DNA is TGTGCCAGTAGTATAGCGGACACTACCAATCAGCCCCAGCATTTT. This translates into CASSIADTTNQPQHF.